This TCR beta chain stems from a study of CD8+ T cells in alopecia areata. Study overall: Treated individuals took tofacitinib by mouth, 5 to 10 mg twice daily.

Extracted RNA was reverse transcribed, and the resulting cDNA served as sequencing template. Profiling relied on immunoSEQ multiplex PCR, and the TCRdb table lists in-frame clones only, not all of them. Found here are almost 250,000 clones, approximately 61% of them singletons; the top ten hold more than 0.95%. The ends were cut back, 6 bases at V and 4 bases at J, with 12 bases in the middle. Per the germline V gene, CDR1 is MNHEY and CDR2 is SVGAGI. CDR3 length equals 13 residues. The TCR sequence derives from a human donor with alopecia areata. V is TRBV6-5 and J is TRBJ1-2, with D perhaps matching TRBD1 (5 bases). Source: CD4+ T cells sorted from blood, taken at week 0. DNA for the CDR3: TGTGCCAGCAGACCCAGGGAATTCTATGGCTACACCTTC. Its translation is CASRPREFYGYTF.